A selection of T cell receptor beta chains follows, all from one sample in a study of CD8 T cells in acute hepatitis C reinfection. Sequenced by immunoSEQ multiplex PCR; TCRdb stores in-frame clones only, minus some. In the table there are 35,000 to 40,000 clones, about 83% of which are singletons. The sample was naive CD8+ T cells from PBMCs. The receptors come from a man aged 25 to 40 with chronic hepatitis C. CDR3s include the opening cysteine and the closing phenylalanine or tryptophan. A row's size may be missing; if present it is once, few, many or a size class.

j_call clone_size v_call cdr3_aa
TRBJ1-1 - TRBV27 CASRRLNTEAFF
TRBJ1-2 few TRBV2 CASRPQGSPDYGYTF
TRBJ1-1 - TRBV27 CASSSLLWTEAFF
TRBJ2-7 - TRBV11-2 CASSLGDSVEEGEQYF
TRBJ2-1 - TRBV7-8 CASSLHGNEQFF
TRBJ1-2 - TRBV4-1 CTSSQVSGAGYTF
TRBJ1-1 - TRBV4-3 CASSQELTLGTRTEAFF
TRBJ2-5 - TRBV10-3 CAISEGGTSGETQYF
TRBJ2-1 - TRBV7-9 CASSLAGGGNEQFF
TRBJ1-1 few TRBV19 CASGHPFEAFF
TRBJ1-5 once TRBV6-5 CASSPWPGAWPQHF
TRBJ1-4 - TRBV12-5 CASGMGWGEKLFF
TRBJ2-7 - TRBV2 CASYYDEGGEQYF
TRBJ2-1 - TRBV27 CASSLSGSNSYNEQFF
TRBJ2-1 once TRBV7-3 CASLPGRHNEQFF
TRBJ2-3 - TRBV30 CAWSDGQGVPETDTQYF
TRBJ2-7 - TRBV6-5 CASSSSHRAYEQYF
TRBJ1-5 - TRBV27 CASSLSGTGNQPQHF
TRBJ1-1 - TRBV2 CASSDLVNTEAFF
TRBJ1-5 - TRBV7-3 CASSLNGGQPQHF
TRBJ2-1 - TRBV7-3 CASSSGQISSYNEQFF
TRBJ2-3 once TRBV2 CASSPSSLDTDTQYF
TRBJ1-2 - TRBV29-1 CSVEDNRSGYTF
TRBJ2-7 - TRBV27 CASSLGGTAEQYF
TRBJ2-7 once TRBV27 CASSLSLGGYEQYF
TRBJ2-5 - TRBV30 CAWSVTGALQETQYF
TRBJ2-1 - TRBV7-9 CASSPKREGPYNEQFF
TRBJ1-1 - TRBV5-1 CASSFSANTEAFF
TRBJ2-7 - TRBV25-1 CASSEHRSIPYEQYF
TRBJ1-6 - TRBV7-2 CASTALGQGASPLHF
TRBJ1-2 - TRBV7-9 CASSLVGQGYYGYTF
TRBJ2-2 - TRBV5-4 CASSLGREAGELFF
TRBJ2-1 - TRBV30 CAWRGVSGEQFF
TRBJ1-2 - TRBV29-1 CSVVSGPYGYTF
TRBJ2-7 - TRBV7-9 CASSTLGGQNEQYF
TRBJ2-1 - TRBV7-9 CASNPVRASVYNEQFF
TRBJ1-1 - TRBV11-3 CASSAGQNTEAFF
TRBJ1-4 - TRBV2 CASSEVHRGEKLFF
TRBJ1-1 - TRBV19 CASSMSTASEAFF
TRBJ1-2 once TRBV27 CASSLSGQGAGYTF
TRBJ1-3 - TRBV10-1 CASSPGQGYSGNTIYF
TRBJ1-2 - TRBV7-9 CASSLDGNYGYTF
TRBJ2-2 few TRBV6-4 CASSETSGRATTGELFF
TRBJ1-1 - TRBV6-5 CASSYSTGGYEAFF
TRBJ2-1 - TRBV27 CASSPWAGGFNEQFF
TRBJ1-1 - TRBV5-6 CASSLEWTGNTEAFF
TRBJ2-1 - TRBV5-1 CASSSGLAFSYNEQFF
TRBJ2-1 - TRBV11-2 CASSPFEVAVYNEQFF
TRBJ1-4 - TRBV6-6 CASSHPLDEKLFF
TRBJ1-2 - TRBV9 CASSYRGSPGVNYGYTF
TRBJ2-1 - TRBV19 CASSMGNLYNEQFF
TRBJ1-5 - TRBV9 CASSAGTGDQPQHF
TRBJ2-4 - TRBV7-9 CASSPLTGGLSKNIQYF
TRBJ2-2 - TRBV28 CASSQASTGELFF
TRBJ2-7 few TRBV7-8 CASSSDQADYEQYF
TRBJ2-2 - TRBV27 CASSLIRTGELFF